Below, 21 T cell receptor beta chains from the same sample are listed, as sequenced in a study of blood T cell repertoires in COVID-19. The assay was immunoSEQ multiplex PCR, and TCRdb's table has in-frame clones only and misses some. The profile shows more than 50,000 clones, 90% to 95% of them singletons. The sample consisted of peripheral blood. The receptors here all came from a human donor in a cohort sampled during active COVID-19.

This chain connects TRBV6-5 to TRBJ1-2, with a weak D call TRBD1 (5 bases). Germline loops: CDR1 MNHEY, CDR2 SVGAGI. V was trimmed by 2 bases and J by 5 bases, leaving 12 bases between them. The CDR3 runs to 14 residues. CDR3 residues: CASSYKDGGYGYTF. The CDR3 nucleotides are TGTGCCAGCAGTTACAAAGACGGGGGGTATGGCTACACCTTC.

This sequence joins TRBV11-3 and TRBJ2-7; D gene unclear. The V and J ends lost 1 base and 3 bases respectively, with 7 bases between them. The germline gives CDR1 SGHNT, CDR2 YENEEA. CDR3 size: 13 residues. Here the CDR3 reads CASSLGADYEQYF. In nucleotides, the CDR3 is TGTGCCAGCAGCTTAGGGGCTGACTACGAGCAGTACTTC.

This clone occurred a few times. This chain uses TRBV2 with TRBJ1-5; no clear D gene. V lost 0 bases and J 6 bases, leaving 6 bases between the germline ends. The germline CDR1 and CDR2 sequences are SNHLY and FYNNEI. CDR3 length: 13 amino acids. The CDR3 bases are TGTGCCAGCAGTGAAGCCGAGTCTCAGCCCCAGCATTTT. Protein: CASSEAESQPQHF.

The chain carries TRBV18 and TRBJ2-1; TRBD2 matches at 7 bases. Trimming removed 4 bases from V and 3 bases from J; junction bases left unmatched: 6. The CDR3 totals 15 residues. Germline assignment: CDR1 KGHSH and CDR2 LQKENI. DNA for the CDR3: TGTGCCAGCTCACTTAACGGGGGGAACTACAATGAGCAGTTCTTC. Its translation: CASSLNGGNYNEQFF.

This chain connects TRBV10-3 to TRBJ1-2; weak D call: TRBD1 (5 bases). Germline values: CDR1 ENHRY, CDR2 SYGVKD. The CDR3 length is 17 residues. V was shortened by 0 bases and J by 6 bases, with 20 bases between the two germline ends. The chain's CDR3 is CAISESLTGLIQNGYTF. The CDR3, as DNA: TGTGCCATCAGTGAGTCGCTCACAGGACTAATACAGAATGGCTACACCTTC.

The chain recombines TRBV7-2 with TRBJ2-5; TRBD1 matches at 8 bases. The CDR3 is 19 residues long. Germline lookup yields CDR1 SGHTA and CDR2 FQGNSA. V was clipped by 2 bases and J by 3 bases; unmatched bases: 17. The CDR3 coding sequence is TGTGCCAGCAGCTTAAGCATAATCCCCGCCCCGGACAGGGAAGAGACCCAGTACTTC. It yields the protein CASSLSIIPAPDREETQYF.

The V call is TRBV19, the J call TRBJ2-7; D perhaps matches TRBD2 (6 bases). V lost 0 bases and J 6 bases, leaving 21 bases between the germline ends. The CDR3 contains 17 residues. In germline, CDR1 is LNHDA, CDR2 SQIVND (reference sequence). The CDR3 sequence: CASSIDLAGIFLGEQYV. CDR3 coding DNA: TGTGCCAGTAGTATAGACTTGGCGGGGATATTTTTGGGCGAGCAGTACGTC.

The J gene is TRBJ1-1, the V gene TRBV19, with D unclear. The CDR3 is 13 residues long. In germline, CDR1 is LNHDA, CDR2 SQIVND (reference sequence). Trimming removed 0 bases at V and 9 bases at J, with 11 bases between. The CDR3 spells CASSIDVANQAFF. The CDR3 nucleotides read TGTGCCAGTAGTATAGATGTAGCGAACCAAGCTTTCTTT.

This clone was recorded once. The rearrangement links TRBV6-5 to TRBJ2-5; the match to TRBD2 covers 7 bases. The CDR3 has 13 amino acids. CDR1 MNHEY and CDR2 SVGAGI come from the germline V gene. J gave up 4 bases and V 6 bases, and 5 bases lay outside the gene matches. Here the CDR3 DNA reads TGTGCCAGCAGCCGGACTAGTGCAGAGACCCAGTACTTC. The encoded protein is CASSRTSAETQYF.

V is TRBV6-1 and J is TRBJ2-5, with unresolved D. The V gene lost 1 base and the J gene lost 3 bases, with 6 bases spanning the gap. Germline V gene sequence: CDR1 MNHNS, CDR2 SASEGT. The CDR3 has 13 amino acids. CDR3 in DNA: TGTGCCAGCAGTGAAGTGCCAGAAGAGACCCAGTACTTC. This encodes CASSEVPEETQYF.

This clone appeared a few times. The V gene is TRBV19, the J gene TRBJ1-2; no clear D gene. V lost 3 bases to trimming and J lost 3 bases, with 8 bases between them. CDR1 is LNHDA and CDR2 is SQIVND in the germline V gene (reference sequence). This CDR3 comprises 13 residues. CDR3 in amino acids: CASSILLDYGYTF. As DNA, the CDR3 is TGTGCCAGTAGTATTCTCCTCGACTATGGCTACACCTTC.

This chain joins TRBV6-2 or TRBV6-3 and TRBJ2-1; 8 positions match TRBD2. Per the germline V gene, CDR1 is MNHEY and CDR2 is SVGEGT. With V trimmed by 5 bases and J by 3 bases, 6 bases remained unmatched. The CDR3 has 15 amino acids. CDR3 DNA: TGTGCCAGCAGTGTTCGACTAGCGATCTACAATGAGCAGTTCTTC. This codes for CASSVRLAIYNEQFF.

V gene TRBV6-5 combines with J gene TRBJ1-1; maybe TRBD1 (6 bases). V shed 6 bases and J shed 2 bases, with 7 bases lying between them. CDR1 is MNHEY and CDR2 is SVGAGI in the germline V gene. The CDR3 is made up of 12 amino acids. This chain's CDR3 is CASRDSNTEAFF. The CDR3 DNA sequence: TGTGCCAGCAGGGACAGTAACACTGAAGCTTTCTTT.

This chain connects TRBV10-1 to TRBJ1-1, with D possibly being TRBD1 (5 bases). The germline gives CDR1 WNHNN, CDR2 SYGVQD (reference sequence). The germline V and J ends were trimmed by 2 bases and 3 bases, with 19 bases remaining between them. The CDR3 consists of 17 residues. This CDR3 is CASSEGQGWGLDTEAFF. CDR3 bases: TGCGCCAGCAGTGAGGGGCAGGGTTGGGGTTTGGACACTGAAGCTTTCTTT.

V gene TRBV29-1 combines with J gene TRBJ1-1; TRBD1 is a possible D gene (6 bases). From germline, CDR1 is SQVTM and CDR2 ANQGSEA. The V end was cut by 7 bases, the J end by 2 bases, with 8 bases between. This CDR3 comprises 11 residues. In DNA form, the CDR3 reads TGCAGCGGGGGGGGCAACACTGAAGCTTTCTTT. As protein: CSGGGNTEAFF.

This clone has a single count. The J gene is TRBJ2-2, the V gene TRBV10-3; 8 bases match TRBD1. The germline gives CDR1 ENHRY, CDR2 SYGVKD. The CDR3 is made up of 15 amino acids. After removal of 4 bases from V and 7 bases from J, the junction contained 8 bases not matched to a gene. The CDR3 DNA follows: TGTGCCATCAGTGGAGGACAGGGTTCGGGCGGGGAGCTGTTTTTT. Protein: CAISGGQGSGGELFF.

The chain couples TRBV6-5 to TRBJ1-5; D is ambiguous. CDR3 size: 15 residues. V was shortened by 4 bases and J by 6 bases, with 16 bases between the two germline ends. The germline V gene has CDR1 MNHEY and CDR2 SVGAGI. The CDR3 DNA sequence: TGTGCCAGCAGTTCTCTCTCGGTGCCCGGTCAGCCCCAGCATTTT. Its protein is CASSSLSVPGQPQHF.

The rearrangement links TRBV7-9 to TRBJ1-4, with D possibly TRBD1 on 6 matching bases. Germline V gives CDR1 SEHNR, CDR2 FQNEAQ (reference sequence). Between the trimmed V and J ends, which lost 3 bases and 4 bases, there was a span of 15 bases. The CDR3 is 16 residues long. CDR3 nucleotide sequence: TGTGCCAGCAGCTTGGGGGGGGACACCTTTAATGAAAAACTGTTTTTT. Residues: CASSLGGDTFNEKLFF.

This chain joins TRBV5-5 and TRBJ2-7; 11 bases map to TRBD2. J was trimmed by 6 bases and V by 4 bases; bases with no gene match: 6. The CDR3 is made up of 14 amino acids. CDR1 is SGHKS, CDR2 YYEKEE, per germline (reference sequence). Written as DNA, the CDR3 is TGTGCCAGCAGCATAGCGGGAGGGGTGGGCGAGCAGTACTTC. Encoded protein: CASSIAGGVGEQYF.

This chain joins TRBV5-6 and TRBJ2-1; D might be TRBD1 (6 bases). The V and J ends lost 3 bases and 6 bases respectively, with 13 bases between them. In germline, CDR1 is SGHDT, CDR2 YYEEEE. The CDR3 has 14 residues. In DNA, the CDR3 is TGTGCCAGCAGCTCAGGGAACAGGGTCAATGAGCAGTTCTTC. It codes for CASSSGNRVNEQFF.

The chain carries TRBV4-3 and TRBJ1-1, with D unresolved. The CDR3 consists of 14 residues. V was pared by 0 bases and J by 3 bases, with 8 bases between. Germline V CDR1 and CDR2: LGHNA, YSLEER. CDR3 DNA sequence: TGCGCCAGCAGCCAAGATAGGAGAGACACTGAAGCTTTCTTT. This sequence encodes CASSQDRRDTEAFF.